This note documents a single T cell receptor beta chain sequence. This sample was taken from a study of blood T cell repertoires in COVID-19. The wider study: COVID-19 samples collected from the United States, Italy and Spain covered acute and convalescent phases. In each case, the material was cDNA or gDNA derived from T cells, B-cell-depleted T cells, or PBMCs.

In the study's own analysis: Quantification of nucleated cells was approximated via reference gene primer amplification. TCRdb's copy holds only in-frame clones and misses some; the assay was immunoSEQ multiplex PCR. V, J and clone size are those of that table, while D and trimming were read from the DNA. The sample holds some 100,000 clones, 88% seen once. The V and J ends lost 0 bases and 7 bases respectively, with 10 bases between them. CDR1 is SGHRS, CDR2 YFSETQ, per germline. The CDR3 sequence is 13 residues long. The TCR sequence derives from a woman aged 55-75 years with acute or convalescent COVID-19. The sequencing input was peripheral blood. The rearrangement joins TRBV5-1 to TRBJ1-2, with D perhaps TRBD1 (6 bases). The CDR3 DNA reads TGCGCCAGCAGCTTGGCGGAAGGGGGTGGCTACACCTTC. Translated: CASSLAEGGGYTF.